The present TCR beta chain was sequenced within a study of shared clonotypes between healthy human individuals. Sequenced by immunoSEQ multiplex PCR; TCRdb stores in-frame clones only, minus some. In the table there are about 520,000 clones, 95% to 96% of which are singletons. V was pared by 4 bases and J by 4 bases, with 22 bases between. The CDR3 has 17 residues. Germline-derived CDR1 and CDR2 are ENHRY and SYGVKD. From CD4+ cells came CD45RA+ naive and CD45RA-negative memory subsets. Sequenced input: naive CD4+ T cells sorted from blood. The subset is: CD45RA+ positively selected. The source of this sequence is a woman in her thirties in good health. The rearrangement joins TRBV10-3 to TRBJ1-1; D ambiguous. This chain's CDR3 is CAISGGGSGNISTEAFF. In nucleotides, the CDR3 is TGTGCCATCAGTGGGGGAGGATCGGGGAACATTTCCACTGAAGCTTTCTTT.